A selection of T cell receptor beta chains follows, all from one sample in a study of blood T cells in healthy people across ages. TCRdb reanalysed the 5' RACE reads using MiXCR and keeps one entry per CDR3 protein. The sample includes 750,000 to 950,000 distinct CDR3 sequences, around 25% of them seen just once. These data also formed part of another study, on T cells of mothers and their children.

Sequenced sample: blood. The receptors come from a boy aged 5-17 years in good health. Each CDR3 is given with its conserved first and last residue. The D gene is left open where the match is weak. Clone sizes are given selectively: once, few, many, or a class where the clone is expanded.

clone size	V gene	J gene	D gene	CDR3 protein	CDR3 DNA
many	TRBV20-1	TRBJ2-2	-	CSARGGTGELFF	TGCAGTGCTAGAGGGGGGACCGGGGAGCTGTTTTTT
-	TRBV21-1	TRBJ2-7	-	CASSKGWGRVEQYF	TGTGCCAGCAGCAAAGGATGGGGGCGGGTCGAGCAGTACTTC
-	TRBV4-2	TRBJ2-1	-	CASSQEARNHNEQFF	TGTGCCAGCAGCCAAGAAGCCAGAAACCACAATGAGCAGTTCTTC
-	TRBV12-3/TRBV12-4	TRBJ2-4	-	CASSLANREAKNIQYF	TGTGCCAGCAGTTTAGCAAACAGGGAAGCCAAAAACATTCAGTACTTC
few	TRBV6-1	TRBJ1-4	TRBD1	CASSDRGAFSEKLFF	TGTGCCAGCAGTGACAGGGGGGCGTTCAGTGAAAAACTGTTTTTT
-	TRBV5-1	TRBJ1-1	TRBD1	CASSLVTGANTEAFF	TGCGCCAGCAGCTTAGTTACAGGGGCGAACACTGAAGCTTTCTTT
-	TRBV6-1	TRBJ2-4	TRBD1	CASDDRGVKNIQYF	TGTGCCAGCGACGACAGGGGCGTCAAAAACATTCAGTACTTC
few	TRBV4-2	TRBJ1-2	-	CASSQDFTGSLYGYTF	TGTGCCAGCAGCCAAGATTTCACAGGGAGTCTCTATGGCTACACCTTC
-	TRBV27	TRBJ2-2	TRBD1	CASRTGTVNTGELFF	TGTGCCAGCCGTACCGGGACAGTGAACACCGGGGAGCTGTTTTTT
many	TRBV5-1	TRBJ2-5	TRBD2	CASQLAGGQETQYF	TGCGCCAGCCAACTAGCGGGGGGACAAGAGACCCAGTACTTC
-	TRBV6-5	TRBJ2-7	TRBD1	CASKRWGQSYEQYF	TGTGCCAGCAAGAGGTGGGGACAGTCCTACGAGCAGTACTTC
few	TRBV10-3	TRBJ2-7	TRBD2	CAISEPMGLAGAPLPYEQYF	TGTGCCATCAGTGAGCCTATGGGACTAGCGGGGGCCCCGCTCCCTTACGAGCAGTACTTC
-	TRBV28	TRBJ1-1	TRBD1	CASSLLPGQGGNTEAFF	TGTGCCAGCAGTCTTCTCCCGGGACAGGGGGGGAACACTGAAGCTTTCTTT
few	TRBV9	TRBJ2-3	-	CASSSRPQEDTQYF	TGTGCCAGCAGCTCACGACCCCAGGAAGATACGCAGTATTTT
-	TRBV14	TRBJ2-7	TRBD2	CASSHLRTSGDPQGYEQYF	TGTGCCAGCAGCCACCTTAGGACTAGCGGGGACCCCCAAGGGTACGAGCAGTACTTC
few	TRBV29-1	TRBJ1-3	-	CSVDRGTASGNTIYF	TGCAGCGTAGACCGCGGGACGGCTTCTGGAAACACCATATATTTT
few	TRBV29-1	TRBJ2-5	-	CSVDAVGSVEETQYF	TGCAGCGTTGACGCCGTGGGGAGTGTCGAAGAGACCCAGTACTTC
-	TRBV27	TRBJ1-6	-	CASKQGWSSYNSPLHF	TGTGCCAGCAAACAGGGCTGGAGCTCCTATAATTCACCCCTCCACTTT
once	TRBV12-3/TRBV12-4	TRBJ1-5	-	CASSFREGRHQPQHF	TGTGCCAGCAGTTTTCGGGAAGGACGCCATCAGCCCCAGCATTTT
-	TRBV10-3	TRBJ2-5	-	CAIGGTEYQETQYF	TGTGCCATCGGGGGGACTGAGTACCAAGAGACCCAGTACTTC
few	TRBV6-1	TRBJ1-1	TRBD1	CASTQGARAEAFF	TGTGCCAGCACTCAGGGGGCGAGGGCTGAAGCTTTCTTT
-	TRBV5-1	TRBJ2-5	-	CASSPREKRQETQYF	TGCGCCAGCAGCCCCAGGGAGAAGCGGCAAGAGACCCAGTACTTC
-	TRBV5-1	TRBJ1-1	TRBD1	CASSLEPTGARFTEAFF	TGCGCCAGCAGCTTAGAACCCACAGGGGCCCGTTTCACTGAAGCTTTCTTT
-	TRBV7-9	TRBJ1-2	-	CASSLRASRSGGYTF	TGTGCCAGCAGCTTAAGGGCCAGCAGGTCCGGTGGCTACACCTTC
-	TRBV10-1	TRBJ2-5	-	CASSMTLGPGETQYF	TGCGCCAGCAGTATGACACTGGGTCCAGGAGAGACCCAGTACTTC
many	TRBV5-1	TRBJ2-7	TRBD1	CASSSRDRSYEQYF	TGTGCCAGCAGCTCCCGGGACAGGTCCTACGAGCAGTACTTC
-	TRBV6-5	TRBJ1-2	-	CASSNRGTGYTF	TGTGCCAGCAGTAATAGGGGAACTGGCTACACCTTC
few	TRBV7-3	TRBJ2-4	TRBD1	CASSSRTGGIGNIQYF	TGTGCCAGCAGCTCCAGGACAGGGGGCATCGGAAACATTCAGTACTTC
few	TRBV12-3/TRBV12-4	TRBJ2-1	-	CASSLSTSSYNEQFF	TGTGCCAGCAGTTTATCAACTAGCTCCTACAATGAGCAGTTCTTC
few	TRBV6-5	TRBJ1-1	TRBD1	CASRFKDRSSEAFF	TGTGCCAGCAGGTTTAAGGACAGGTCCTCTGAAGCTTTCTTT
-	TRBV6-5	TRBJ1-1	-	CASSRGVVNTEAFF	TGTGCCAGCTCTAGGGGGGTGGTGAACACTGAAGCTTTCTTT
-	TRBV5-1	TRBJ2-5	-	CASRFSGLIAGETQYF	TGCGCCAGCAGGTTTTCGGGGCTTATTGCCGGGGAGACCCAGTACTTC
-	TRBV7-2	TRBJ2-2	-	CASSLMRLNTGELLF	TGTGCCAGCAGCTTAATGAGGCTAAACACCGGGGAGCTGCTTTTT
-	TRBV28	TRBJ2-5	TRBD2	CASSRGLVVETQYF	TGTGCCAGCAGTAGGGGACTAGTTGTCGAGACCCAGTACTTC
few	TRBV28	TRBJ2-3	-	CASGGGGTQYF	TGTGCCAGCGGAGGGGGGGGTACGCAGTATTTT
few	TRBV10-1	TRBJ2-5	TRBD1	CASSEVRGPRETQYF	TGCGCCAGCAGTGAAGTCAGGGGGCCAAGGGAGACCCAGTACTTC
-	TRBV21-1	TRBJ2-2	-	CARNTGTMNTGELFF	TGTGCCAGGAATACCGGGACTATGAACACCGGGGAGCTGTTTTTT
-	TRBV5-1	TRBJ2-5	TRBD2	CASSFGGTRPEETQYF	TGCGCCAGCAGCTTCGGGGGGACGCGCCCAGAAGAGACCCAGTACTTC
-	TRBV7-3	TRBJ2-7	-	CASSLQVGSYEQYF	TGTGCCAGCAGCTTACAAGTGGGCTCCTACGAGCAGTACTTC
few	TRBV7-9	TRBJ1-1	-	CASSGRLGGDVNTEAFF	TGTGCCAGCAGCGGGCGGCTGGGGGGCGATGTGAACACTGAAGCTTTCTTT
few	TRBV7-6	TRBJ2-7	-	CASSLDPGTYVQYF	TGTGCCAGCAGCTTAGACCCGGGTACCTACGTGCAGTACTTC
few	TRBV2	TRBJ2-4	-	CASSEEELRGDIQYF	TGTGCCAGCAGTGAGGAAGAGCTCAGGGGGGACATTCAGTACTTC
-	TRBV20-1	TRBJ2-3	-	CSARDLRITDTQYF	TGCAGTGCTAGAGACCTTCGAATCACAGATACGCAGTATTTT
-	TRBV2	TRBJ2-7	-	CASRPGRSSYEQYF	TGTGCCAGCAGGCCCGGGCGGAGTTCCTACGAGCAGTACTTC
few	TRBV2	TRBJ1-1	-	CASLPTARFTEAFF	TGTGCCAGCCTACCCACCGCTCGTTTTACTGAAGCTTTCTTT
-	TRBV7-9	TRBJ2-7	-	CASSSQGHLYEQYF	TGTGCCAGCAGCTCGCAGGGACACCTCTACGAGCAGTACTTC
-	TRBV2	TRBJ2-5	-	CAVRGQETQYF	TGTGCCGTGAGGGGACAAGAGACCCAGTACTTC
-	TRBV24-1	TRBJ2-3	-	CATSDSTQPNTDTQYF	TGTGCCACCAGTGATTCGACTCAACCCAACACAGATACGCAGTATTTT
-	TRBV5-1	TRBJ1-4	-	CASSKDRPNEKLFF	TGCGCCAGCAGCAAGGACAGACCGAATGAAAAACTGTTTTTT
-	TRBV11-1	TRBJ2-1	TRBD1	CASSFDRGTFIYEQFF	TGTGCCAGCAGCTTCGACAGGGGAACTTTTATTTATGAGCAGTTCTTC
-	TRBV5-6	TRBJ2-7	-	CASSFGGWSSYEQYF	TGTGCCAGCAGCTTTGGGGGCTGGAGCTCCTACGAGCAGTACTTC
few	TRBV29-1	TRBJ2-3	TRBD2	CSVEDRGTSGARVTLDTQYF	TGCAGCGTTGAAGATCGAGGGACTAGCGGGGCTCGGGTAACGTTAGATACGCAGTATTTT
-	TRBV4-1	TRBJ2-3	-	CPSSQDPAQSATQYF	TGCCCCAGCAGCCAAGATCCAGCCCAGTCAGCTACGCAGTATTTT
few	TRBV4-2	TRBJ2-1	TRBD2	CASSQGLAGGPGYNEQFF	TGTGCCAGCAGCCAAGGACTAGCGGGGGGGCCAGGTTACAATGAGCAGTTCTTC
-	TRBV10-3	TRBJ1-4	-	CAISERGAEELFF	TGTGCCATCAGTGAGAGGGGAGCGGAGGAACTGTTTTTT
few	TRBV29-1	TRBJ2-7	-	CSVVSQFYEQYF	TGCAGCGTTGTCAGCCAATTCTACGAGCAGTACTTC
few	TRBV12-3/TRBV12-4	TRBJ1-4	TRBD1	CASRPQGITNEKLFF	TGTGCCAGCAGACCACAGGGGATCACTAATGAAAAACTGTTTTTT
few	TRBV3-1	TRBJ2-7	-	CASSPGRFAEQYF	TGTGCCAGCAGCCCTGGGCGGTTTGCCGAGCAGTACTTC
-	TRBV6-6	TRBJ2-7	-	CASTNLGQRSYEQYF	TGTGCCAGCACAAATCTAGGACAGCGATCCTACGAGCAGTACTTC